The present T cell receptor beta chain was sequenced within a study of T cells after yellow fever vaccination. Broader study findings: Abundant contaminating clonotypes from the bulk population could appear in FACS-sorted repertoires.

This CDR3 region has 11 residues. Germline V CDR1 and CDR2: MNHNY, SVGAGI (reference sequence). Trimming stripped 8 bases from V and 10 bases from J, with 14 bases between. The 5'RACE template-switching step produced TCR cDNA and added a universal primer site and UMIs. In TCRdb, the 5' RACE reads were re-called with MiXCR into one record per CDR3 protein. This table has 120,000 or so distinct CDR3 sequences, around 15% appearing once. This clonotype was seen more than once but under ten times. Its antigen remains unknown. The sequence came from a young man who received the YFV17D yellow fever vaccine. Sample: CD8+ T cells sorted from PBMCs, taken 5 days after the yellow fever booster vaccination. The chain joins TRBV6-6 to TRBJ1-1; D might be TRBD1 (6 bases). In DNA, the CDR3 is TGTGCCAGCCGCGGGGGAGGGGGAGCTTTCTTT. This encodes CASRGGGGAFF.